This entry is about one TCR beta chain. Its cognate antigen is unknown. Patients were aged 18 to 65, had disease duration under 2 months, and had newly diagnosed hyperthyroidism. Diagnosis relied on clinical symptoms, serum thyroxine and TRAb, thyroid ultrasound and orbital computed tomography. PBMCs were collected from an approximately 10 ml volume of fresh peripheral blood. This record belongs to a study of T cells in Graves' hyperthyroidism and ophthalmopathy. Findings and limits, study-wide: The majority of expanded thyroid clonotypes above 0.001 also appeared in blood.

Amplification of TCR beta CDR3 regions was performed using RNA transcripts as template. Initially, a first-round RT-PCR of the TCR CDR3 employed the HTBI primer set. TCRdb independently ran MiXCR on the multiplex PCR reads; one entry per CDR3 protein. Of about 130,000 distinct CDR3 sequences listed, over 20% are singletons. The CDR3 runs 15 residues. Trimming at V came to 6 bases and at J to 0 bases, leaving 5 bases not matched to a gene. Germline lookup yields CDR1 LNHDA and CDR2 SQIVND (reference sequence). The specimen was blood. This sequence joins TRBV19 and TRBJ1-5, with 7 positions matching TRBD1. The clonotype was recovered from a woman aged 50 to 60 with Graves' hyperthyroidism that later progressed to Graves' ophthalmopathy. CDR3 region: CASRTGTVSNQPQHF. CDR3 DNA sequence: TGTGCCAGTAGGACCGGGACAGTTAGCAATCAGCCCCAGCATTTT.